Listed here are 21 T cell receptor beta chains from one sample, sequenced in a study of blood T cells in healthy people across ages. A second PCR, run for roughly 7 to 11 cycles, used a sample-barcoded 5' primer plus a J-beta primer mix. TCRdb reprocessed the 5' RACE reads with MiXCR, giving one entry per CDR3 protein. This table has 600,000 to 1,000,000 distinct CDR3 sequences, more than 20% appearing once. The same data also contributed to another study, on T cells of mothers and their children.

Material for sequencing was blood. These receptors originate from a boy between 10 and 17 years old in good health.

This clonotype was found a few times. One end of the junction varies from germline; a read error may be responsible. V gene TRBV4-1 combines with J gene TRBJ2-1; 7 nucleotides match TRBD2. The length of the CDR3 is 15 residues. CDR1 MGHRA and CDR2 YSYEKL come from the germline V gene. CDR3 coding DNA: TGCGCCATCAGCCAATCACTAGCGACTTACAATGAGCAGTTCTTC. As protein: CAISQSLATYNEQFF.

The chain has TRBV7-3 and TRBJ2-3; maybe TRBD2 (7 bases). The CDR3 spans 16 residues. The germline CDR1 and CDR2 sequences are SGHTA and FQGTGA. Deletions cut 0 bases from V and 5 bases from J, with 15 bases between. DNA of the CDR3: TGTGCCAGCAGCTTAACGGACGCGGGGGCGGGAGATACGCAGTATTTT. It specifies CASSLTDAGAGDTQYF.

This clonotype came up a few times. The chain has TRBV27 and TRBJ2-1; D uncertain. The DNA matches TRBJ2-5 better at its end, which makes the J call doubtful. The germline CDR1 and CDR2 sequences are MNHEY and SMNVEV (reference sequence). The CDR3 has 13 amino acids. The CDR3 nucleotides are TGTGCCAGCAGTTTATCGGCATTGGAGACCCAGTACTTC. It specifies CASSLSALETQYF.

The chain recombines TRBV5-1 with TRBJ2-7; D possibly matches TRBD1 or TRBD2 (5 bases each). This CDR3 has 12 residues. V lost 1 base and J lost 7, with 9 bases in between. The germline CDR1 and CDR2 sequences are SGHRS and YFSETQ. For the CDR3, the DNA is TGCGCCAGCAGCTTGAGAGGGGTTGAGCAGTACTTC. This sequence encodes CASSLRGVEQYF.

V is TRBV9 and J is TRBJ1-1; D unresolved. CDR3 length: 14 residues. Germline CDR1 and CDR2: SGDLS and YYNGEE. The ends were cut back, 0 bases at V and 0 bases at J, with 6 bases in the middle. The CDR3, as DNA: TGTGCCAGCAGCGTAGCAGGTATGAACACTGAAGCTTTCTTT. As protein: CASSVAGMNTEAFF.

This clonotype was detected ten times or more. This sequence joins TRBV20-1 and TRBJ2-7; the D is unclear. CDR1 is DFQATT and CDR2 is SNEGSKA in the germline V gene (reference sequence). The CDR3 is 15 amino acids. The V and J ends lost 0 bases and 0 bases respectively, with 12 bases between them. The CDR3, as DNA: TGCAGTGCTAGAGATCGGGCGTCATACTCCTACGAGCAGTACTTC. This gives the protein CSARDRASYSYEQYF.

This clonotype appeared a few times. The chain has TRBV27 and TRBJ1-2; D perhaps matches TRBD1 (6 bases). V was trimmed by 4 bases and J by 8 bases, leaving 14 bases between them. The CDR3 runs to 13 residues. CDR1 is MNHEY and CDR2 is SMNVEV in the germline V gene (reference sequence). The CDR3 nucleotides are TGTGCCAGCAGTTCTATACAGGGTATGGGCTACACCTTC. Protein: CASSSIQGMGYTF.

This clonotype came up a few times. V is TRBV15 and J is TRBJ1-5; D may be TRBD1 (6 bases). Germline-derived CDR1 and CDR2 are LNHNV and YYDKDF (reference sequence). V lost 1 base and J lost 2, with 6 bases in between. CDR3 length: 14 residues. The CDR3 spells CATSRGQGNQPQHF. The CDR3 DNA follows: TGTGCCACCAGCAGAGGACAGGGCAATCAGCCCCAGCATTTT.

The genes are TRBV25-1 and TRBJ1-1; D not certain. V was shortened by 1 base and J by 8 bases, with 8 bases between the two germline ends. CDR1 and CDR2 from the germline V gene are MGHDK and SYGVNS. CDR3 length equals 12 residues. This CDR3 is CASSESAAEAFF. The CDR3 region has the DNA TGTGCCAGCAGTGAATCGGCGGCAGAAGCTTTCTTT. The variable domain in full, completed from reference TRBV25-1 and TRBJ1-1, reads EADIYQTPRYLVIGTGKKITLECSQTMGHDKMYWYQQDPGMELHLIHYSYGVNSTEKGDLSSESTVSRIRTEHFPLTLESARPSHTSQYLCASSESAAEAFFGQGTRLTVV.

The V gene is TRBV4-3, the J gene TRBJ2-3; 7 nucleotides align to TRBD2. This CDR3 has 16 residues. J gave up 2 bases and V 0 bases, and 5 bases lay outside the gene matches. Germline-derived CDR1 and CDR2 are LGHNA and YSLEER. The CDR3, as DNA: TGCGCCAGCAGCCAAGAGCCCAGCGGGGCCACAGATACGCAGTATTTT. Residues: CASSQEPSGATDTQYF.

This clonotype was seen more than once but under ten times. This chain links TRBV3-1 with TRBJ2-7; TRBD1 might be the D (5 bases). The CDR3 has 15 residues. Germline assignment: CDR1 LGHDT and CDR2 YNNKEL (reference sequence). V dropped 4 bases and J dropped 1 base, with 14 bases sitting between them. CDR3 amino acids: CASSPYLGQSYEQYF. CDR3 nucleotides: TGTGCCAGCAGCCCTTACCTCGGACAATCCTACGAGCAGTACTTC.

This clonotype was seen a few times. This chain joins TRBV7-2 and TRBJ2-3; 11 bases fit TRBD2. V lost 0 bases to trimming and J lost 0 bases; unmatched junction nucleotides: 5. Germline-derived CDR1 and CDR2 are SGHTA and FQGNSA. CDR3 size: 18 residues. The CDR3 sequence is CASSLAASGRPSTDTQYF. The CDR3 coding sequence is TGTGCCAGCAGCTTAGCCGCTAGCGGGAGGCCAAGCACAGATACGCAGTATTTT. The full variable domain, with the rest looked up from reference TRBV7-2 and TRBJ2-3, is GAGVSQSPSNKVTEKGKDVELRCDPISGHTALYWYRQSLGQGLEFLIYFQGNSAPDKSGLPSDRFSAERTGGSVSTLTIQRTQQEDSAVYLCASSLAASGRPSTDTQYFGPGTRLTVL.

This clonotype was observed a few times. This sequence joins TRBV30 and TRBJ1-1, with D tentatively TRBD1 (6 bases). Trimming stripped 5 bases from V and 0 bases from J, with 16 bases between. Germline V gene lookup returns CDR1 GTSNPN and CDR2 SVGIG (reference sequence). This CDR3 spans 15 amino acids. DNA of the CDR3: TGTGCCTGGTGGTGGGACAACGACATGAACACTGAAGCTTTCTTT. Its protein product is CAWWWDNDMNTEAFF.

This clonotype came up a few times. This sequence joins TRBV2 and TRBJ2-7, with unresolved D. Germline assignment: CDR1 SNHLY and CDR2 FYNNEI. The V gene lost 8 bases and the J gene lost 2 bases, with 25 bases spanning the gap. The CDR3 spans 17 residues. The CDR3 spells CASQILIGVVNPYEQYF. The CDR3 DNA is TGTGCCAGCCAGATACTGATAGGAGTTGTAAACCCCTACGAGCAGTACTTC.

This clonotype occurred a few times. The chain has TRBV7-8 and TRBJ2-5; possibly TRBD2 for D (6 bases). TRBJ2-7 matches the DNA end more closely, so the J call is doubtful. CDR1 is SGHVS, CDR2 FQNEAQ, per germline. The CDR3 totals 14 residues. The CDR3 sequence is CASRAFGGDYEQYF. CDR3 in DNA: TGTGCCAGCAGGGCCTTCGGGGGAGACTACGAGCAGTACTTC.

The genes are TRBV13 and TRBJ2-6, with 7 positions matching TRBD1. There are 18 residues in the CDR3. V was pared by 5 bases and J by 1 base, with 11 bases of the junction left unmatched. The germline V gene has CDR1 PRHDT and CDR2 FYEKMQ (reference sequence). The CDR3 bases are TGTGCCAGCAGCCCGGGGACAGCCGCACTTTCTGGGGCCAACGTCCTGACTTTC. Protein: CASSPGTAALSGANVLTF.

The rearrangement uses TRBV12-3 or TRBV12-4 and TRBJ1-5; D not resolved. Trimming took off 8 bases at V and 2 bases at J, with 13 bases between the two ends. CDR3 length: 14 amino acids. The CDR3 DNA reads TGTGCCAGCCGTGCCGGGCAGGGCAATCAGCCCCAGCATTTT. Amino acids: CASRAGQGNQPQHF.

The chain is built from TRBV11-2 and TRBJ2-5; TRBD2 matches 11 bases. The J call may be wrong; the DNA end is better matched by TRBJ2-1. Germline V CDR1 and CDR2: SGHAT, FQNNGV. The length of the CDR3 is 18 residues. DNA of the CDR3: TGTGCCAGCAGCCTAGGGGTAGCGGGGGGGCCGATCCTCAATGAGCAGTTCTTC. Protein product: CASSLGVAGGPILNEQFF.

This clonotype occurred once. The CDR3 nucleotides are TGTGCCAGCAGCTTACGAGGAGGGCATGAGACCCAGTACTTC. It yields the protein CASSLRGGHETQYF. The gene calls are TRBV7-9 and TRBJ2-5, with a tentative D call TRBD2 (6 bases). The V gene's germline CDR1 is SEHNR and CDR2 FQNEAQ (reference sequence). Trimming stripped 2 bases from V and 5 bases from J, with 12 bases between. CDR3 length: 14 amino acids.

The rearrangement links TRBV29-1 to TRBJ2-1; 7 nucleotides align to TRBD1. Germline assignment: CDR1 SQVTM and CDR2 ANQGSEA. This CDR3 region has 15 residues. With V trimmed by 3 bases and J by 1 base, 6 bases remained unmatched. In DNA, the CDR3 is TGCAGCGTTGAGATACAGGGGTTATCCTACAATGAGCAGTTCTTC. Its protein is CSVEIQGLSYNEQFF.

This chain links TRBV5-1 with TRBJ2-5, with D possibly TRBD2 on 5 matching bases. Germline loops: CDR1 SGHRS, CDR2 YFSETQ. V gave up 6 bases and J gave up 3 bases, with 15 bases separating them. The CDR3 contains 14 residues. This CDR3 reads CASKTGWPEETQYF. The CDR3 DNA is TGCGCCAGCAAGACGGGGTGGCCGGAAGAGACCCAGTACTTC.